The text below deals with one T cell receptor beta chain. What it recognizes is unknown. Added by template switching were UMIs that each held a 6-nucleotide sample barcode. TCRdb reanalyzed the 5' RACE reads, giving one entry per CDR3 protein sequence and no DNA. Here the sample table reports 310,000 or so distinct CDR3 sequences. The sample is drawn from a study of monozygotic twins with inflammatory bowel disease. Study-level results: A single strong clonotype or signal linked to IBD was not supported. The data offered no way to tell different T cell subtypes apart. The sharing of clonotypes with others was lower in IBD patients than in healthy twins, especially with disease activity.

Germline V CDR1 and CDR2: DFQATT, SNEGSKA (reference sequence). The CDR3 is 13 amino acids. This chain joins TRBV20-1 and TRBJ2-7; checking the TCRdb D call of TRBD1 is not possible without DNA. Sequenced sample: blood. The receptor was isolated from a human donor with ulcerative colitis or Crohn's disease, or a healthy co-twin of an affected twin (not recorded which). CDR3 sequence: CSAPEGGLYEQYF.